This entry describes one T cell receptor beta chain. The sample belongs to a study of cytomegalovirus exposure and HLA in healthy donors. Some clones are missing from TCRdb's copy, which holds only in-frame ones; the method was immunoSEQ multiplex PCR. This table holds approximately 300,000 clones, roughly nine tenths found once. The CDR3 covers 13 residues. V shed 5 bases and J shed 3 bases, with 11 bases lying between them. Per the germline V gene, CDR1 is MNHEY and CDR2 is SMNVEV (reference sequence). The source is a woman in her thirties in good health and CMV-seropositive. The chain uses TRBV27 and TRBJ2-7, with D possibly matching TRBD2 (6 bases). The sequenced material came from PBMCs. The CDR3: CASSLAGNYEQYF. CDR3 nucleotides: TGTGCCAGCAGTCTCGCGGGGAACTACGAGCAGTACTTC.